This entry lists 27 T cell receptor beta chains sequenced from one sample in a study of T cell responses to AZD1222 COVID-19 vaccine. Sequenced by immunoSEQ multiplex PCR; TCRdb stores in-frame clones only, minus some. The repertoire holds 200,000 or so clones, with roughly 92% as singletons. The sample was peripheral blood, taken 28 days after the second AZD1222 dose. All receptors come from an adult who received the AZD1222 COVID-19 vaccine.

The V and J genes are TRBV9 and TRBJ2-3; 7 bases are shared with TRBD2. The CDR3 totals 17 residues. Germline CDR1 and CDR2: SGDLS and YYNGEE. V dropped 4 bases and J dropped 4; count of bases not matched to a gene: 15. CDR3 residues: CASSPTYETSSPDTQYF. The DNA of the CDR3 is TGTGCCAGCAGCCCTACCTATGAGACTAGCAGCCCAGATACGCAGTATTTT.

V and J are TRBV21-1 and TRBJ2-1; the tabulated D call, TRBD2, remains unverified against the DNA. TRBV21-1 corresponds to a pseudogene. This CDR3 has 14 residues. CDR3 nucleotides: TGTGCCAGCAGCGCCGCGGGGGGCGGAAATGAGCAGTTCTTC. This translates into CASSAAGGGNEQFF.

The rearrangement joins TRBV29-1 to TRBJ2-5; 8 nucleotides match TRBD2. CDR3 length: 13 amino acids. Germline V gene lookup returns CDR1 SQVTM and CDR2 ANQGSEA. The V segment lost 4 bases and the J segment 2 bases; nucleotides outside the gene matches: 3. Here the CDR3 reads CSVAGGRQETQYF. The CDR3 bases are TGCAGCGTTGCGGGCGGGAGGCAAGAGACCCAGTACTTC.

The gene calls are TRBV3-1 (or the pseudogene TRBV3-2) and TRBJ2-2; D not resolved. Trimming stripped 4 bases from V and 5 bases from J, with 5 bases between. This CDR3 region has 12 residues. The germline V gene encodes CDR1 LGHDT and CDR2 YNNKEL (reference sequence). The CDR3 sequence: CASSLKTGELFF. In DNA, the CDR3 is TGTGCCAGCAGCCTAAAAACCGGGGAGCTGTTTTTT.

The chain links TRBV18 to TRBJ2-7; 14 positions match TRBD2. This CDR3 has 16 amino acids. CDR1 KGHSH and CDR2 LQKENI come from the germline V gene. With V trimmed by 0 bases and J by 4 bases, 2 bases remained unmatched. CDR3 sequence reads: CASSPPTSGGVYEQYF. Here the CDR3 DNA reads TGTGCCAGCTCACCACCGACTAGCGGGGGGGTGTACGAGCAGTACTTC. Complete variable domain (other parts from reference TRBV18 and TRBJ2-7): NAGVMQNPRHLVRRRGQEARLRCSPMKGHSHVYWYRQLPEEGLKFMVYLQKENIIDESGMPKERFSAEFPKEGPSILRIQQVVRGDSAAYFCASSPPTSGGVYEQYFGPGTRLTVT.

CDR3 nucleotides: TGTGCCAGTAGTGGTGGGACAGGGAATCAGCCCCAGCATTTT. It translates to CASSGGTGNQPQHF. This sequence joins TRBV19 and TRBJ1-5; 9 bases fit TRBD1. The germline V gene encodes CDR1 LNHDA and CDR2 SQIVND (reference sequence). The CDR3 consists of 14 residues. V trimming: 5 bases; J trimming: 4 bases; junction bases outside the gene matches: 3.

The J gene is TRBJ2-5, the V gene TRBV2; unclear D gene. The CDR3 has 12 residues. Germline CDR1 is SNHLY and CDR2 is FYNNEI. Deletions cut 11 bases from V and 3 bases from J, with 13 bases between. The CDR3 region has the DNA TGTGCCGTAGCCGACGTGGAAGAGACCCAGTACTTC. This codes for CAVADVEETQYF. Drawing the rest from reference TRBV2 and TRBJ2-5, the complete variable domain is EPEVTQTPSHQVTQMGQEVILRCVPISNHLYFYWYRQILGQKVEFLVSFYNNEISEKSEIFDDQFSVERPDGSNFTLKIRSTKLEDSAMYFCAVADVEETQYFGPGTRLLVL.

V gene TRBV6-5 combines with J gene TRBJ1-5; D not resolved. V lost 0 bases and J 0 bases, leaving 6 bases between the germline ends. The CDR3 totals 15 residues. Germline V CDR1 and CDR2: MNHEY, SVGAGI. The CDR3 loop reads CASSYSFHSNQPQHF. As DNA, the CDR3 is TGTGCCAGCAGTTACTCTTTCCATAGCAATCAGCCCCAGCATTTT.

CDR3 in amino acids: CASSSTGRQETQYF. The CDR3 nucleotides are TGCGCCAGCAGCTCAACAGGGCGGCAAGAGACCCAGTACTTC. J is TRBJ2-5 and V is TRBV5-1, with D perhaps matching TRBD1 (6 bases). CDR1 and CDR2 from the germline V gene are SGHRS and YFSETQ. The CDR3 is 14 residues long. V dropped 3 bases and J dropped 2 bases, with 11 bases sitting between them.

V usage is TRBV19 and J usage is TRBJ1-1; D ambiguous. Trimming removed 2 bases at V and 1 base at J, with 26 bases between. The germline V gene has CDR1 LNHDA and CDR2 SQIVND (reference sequence). CDR3 length: 20 residues. CDR3 bases: TGTGCCAGTAGTATATATAAGAGGCGTTGGGGTCTCCGGGAGAACACTGAAGCTTTCTTT. This gives the protein CASSIYKRRWGLRENTEAFF.

The chain employs TRBV7-8 and TRBJ1-1; tentative D call: TRBD1 (6 bases). Trimming cost V 8 bases and J 0 bases, with 22 bases left between them. Germline V gene lookup returns CDR1 SGHVS and CDR2 FQNEAQ. CDR3 length equals 17 residues. CDR3 loop: CASRSIPDSSMNTEAFF. The CDR3 nucleotides read TGTGCCAGCCGCTCGATCCCGGACAGCTCCATGAACACTGAAGCTTTCTTT.

The chain recombines TRBV7-2 with TRBJ1-5; D might be TRBD1 (5 bases). V was shortened by 2 bases and J by 6 bases, with 11 bases between the two germline ends. The CDR3 runs 14 residues. The germline V gene encodes CDR1 SGHTA and CDR2 FQGNSA. The CDR3 is CASSLNRGGQPQHF. The CDR3 coding sequence is TGTGCCAGCAGCTTAAACCGGGGGGGTCAGCCCCAGCATTTT. Based on the CDR3 plus reference TRBV7-2 and TRBJ1-5, the full variable domain is GAGVSQSPSNKVTEKGKDVELRCDPISGHTALYWYRQSLGQGLEFLIYFQGNSAPDKSGLPSDRFSAERTGGSVSTLTIQRTQQEDSAVYLCASSLNRGGQPQHFGDGTRLSIL.

The J gene is TRBJ2-6, the V gene TRBV30; 9 positions match TRBD1. This CDR3 has 15 residues. With V trimmed by 5 bases and J by 1 base, 3 bases remained unmatched. CDR1 and CDR2 (germline): GTSNPN, SVGIG (reference sequence). The CDR3 loop is CAWGTGHSGANVLTF. CDR3 DNA: TGTGCCTGGGGGACAGGGCATTCTGGGGCCAACGTCCTGACTTTC.

The chain recombines TRBV9 with TRBJ2-7; maybe TRBD1 (5 bases). Trimming cost V 0 bases and J 0 bases, with 10 bases left between them. This CDR3 has 15 residues. The germline V gene has CDR1 SGDLS and CDR2 YYNGEE. The CDR3 DNA is TGTGCCAGCAGCGTAGGGCTTGACAGCTCCTACGAGCAGTACTTC. Translated: CASSVGLDSSYEQYF.

This chain links TRBV6-5 with TRBJ1-1, with D possibly matching TRBD1 (5 bases). Germline CDR1 MNHEY, CDR2 SVGAGI. The CDR3 contains 14 residues. V lost 6 bases, J lost 7 bases, and 18 bases lay in between. CDR3: CASSHTQTENEAFF. CDR3 in DNA: TGTGCCAGCAGCCACACCCAGACAGAGAATGAAGCTTTCTTT.

The V and J genes are TRBV5-1 and TRBJ2-1; TRBD1 agrees at 9 bases. The V and J ends lost 8 bases and 5 bases, in that order; junction bases with no gene match: 5. The CDR3 length is 13 residues. The germline CDR1 and CDR2 sequences are SGHRS and YFSETQ. CDR3 sequence: CASSGQGDNEQFF. CDR3 nucleotides: TGCGCCAGTTCGGGACAGGGCGACAATGAGCAGTTCTTC. Looking up the rest from reference TRBV5-1 and TRBJ2-1 gives the full variable domain: KAGVTQTPRYLIKTRGQQVTLSCSPISGHRSVSWYQQTPGQGLQFLFEYFSETQRNKGNFPGRFSGRQFSNSRSEMNVSTLELGDSALYLCASSGQGDNEQFFGPGTRLTVL.

The chain recombines TRBV28 with TRBJ2-7; no reliable D call. This CDR3 is 15 amino acids long. Trimming took off 3 bases at V and 1 base at J, with 13 bases between the two ends. Germline CDR1 and CDR2: MDHEN and SYDVKM. As DNA, the CDR3 is TGTGCCAGCAGTTTCATGTCTTTACAATCCTACGAGCAGTACTTC. Amino acid sequence: CASSFMSLQSYEQYF.

The chain combines TRBV6-5 with TRBJ2-2; D unresolved. V shed 4 bases and J shed 6 bases, with 15 bases lying between them. This CDR3 spans 15 amino acids. Germline values: CDR1 MNHEY, CDR2 SVGAGI. CDR3 amino acids: CASSFGGNRAGELFF. The CDR3 region has the DNA TGTGCCAGCAGTTTCGGTGGGAATAGGGCCGGGGAGCTGTTTTTT.

This chain uses TRBV5-1 with TRBJ2-7; possibly TRBD2 for D (5 bases). The CDR3 extends over 15 amino acids. CDR1 and CDR2 from the germline V gene are SGHRS and YFSETQ. The V gene lost 0 bases and the J gene lost 1 base, with 11 bases spanning the gap. The chain's CDR3 is CASSLALGVSYEQYF. DNA of the CDR3: TGCGCCAGCAGCTTGGCCCTCGGGGTATCCTACGAGCAGTACTTC.

The chain employs TRBV5-6 and TRBJ1-1; D might be TRBD1 (6 bases). The CDR3 runs 11 residues. Germline loops: CDR1 SGHDT, CDR2 YYEEEE. V lost 4 bases to trimming and J lost 8 bases, with 9 bases between them. CDR3 protein: CASSGTGEAFF. The CDR3 DNA reads TGTGCCAGCAGCGGTACAGGGGAAGCTTTCTTT.

The rearrangement joins TRBV28 to TRBJ2-3; 7 bases are a match to TRBD1. This CDR3 has 14 amino acids. Germline V gene data show CDR1 as MDHEN and CDR2 as SYDVKM. V gave up 6 bases and J gave up 4 bases; unmatched junction bases: 7. CDR3 loop: CASSNRGWADTQYF. CDR3 nucleotide sequence: TGTGCCAGCAGCAACAGGGGATGGGCAGATACGCAGTATTTT.

The sample holds a few counts of this clone. This chain connects TRBV19 to TRBJ2-1; 13 bases map to TRBD2. The length of the CDR3 is 15 residues. Germline-derived CDR1 and CDR2 are LNHDA and SQIVND (reference sequence). Unmatched junction bases numbered 8, after V lost 6 bases and J lost 9 bases. CDR3 in DNA: TGTGCCAGTAGGGAACTAGCGGGGGGGCGAATTGAGCAGTTCTTC. Translated, it gives CASRELAGGRIEQFF.

The chain is built from TRBV9 and TRBJ1-1; 12 bases match TRBD1. The V gene's germline CDR1 is SGDLS and CDR2 YYNGEE. This CDR3 has 15 amino acids. V lost 4 bases and J lost 4; bases outside the gene matches: 5. This CDR3 is CASSTGTGGGTEAFF. CDR3 coding DNA: TGTGCCAGCAGCACTGGGACAGGGGGCGGCACTGAAGCTTTCTTT.

CDR3 nucleotide sequence: TGTGCCAGCAGTTTCCTTCCGCAGCCCCAGCATTTT. This sequence encodes CASSFLPQPQHF. This rearrangement joins TRBV12-3 or TRBV12-4 to TRBJ1-5, with D unresolved. This CDR3 has 12 amino acids. V was clipped by 3 bases and J by 7 bases, with 7 bases between them.

V gene TRBV29-1 combines with J gene TRBJ1-1; D gene uncertain. Germline assignment: CDR1 SQVTM and CDR2 ANQGSEA. The CDR3 is 11 amino acids. Deletions cut 7 bases from V and 1 base from J, with 7 bases between. In DNA form, the CDR3 reads TGCAGCGCCCCAGCGAACACTGAAGCTTTCTTT. Its translation is CSAPANTEAFF.

The CDR3 sequence is CASSQDSRRGGNSPLHF. CDR3 nucleotides: TGCGCCAGCAGCCAAGACTCCCGCAGGGGGGGTAATTCACCCCTCCACTTT. The gene calls are TRBV4-1 and TRBJ1-6; 7 nucleotides agree with TRBD1. The trim removed 0 bases at V and 6 bases at J, leaving 8 bases unmatched. The CDR3 contains 17 residues. Germline V gives CDR1 MGHRA, CDR2 YSYEKL.

The chain links TRBV3-1 (or the pseudogene TRBV3-2) to TRBJ2-1, with unresolved D. The V end lost 1 base, the J end lost 7 bases, and 5 bases lay between the germline ends. The length of the CDR3 is 12 residues. CDR1 LGHDT and CDR2 YNNKEL come from the germline V gene (reference sequence). The CDR3 sequence is CASSQVWNEQFF. CDR3 in DNA: TGTGCCAGCAGCCAAGTTTGGAATGAGCAGTTCTTC.